This TCR beta chain was obtained from a study of regulatory T cells in long-lasting Graves disease. The study's findings and limits: TCR diversity was lower in persistent Graves' patients (versus newly diagnosed ones).

With respect to this clonotype: Its specificity is unknown.

Library construction for TCR beta used iRepertoire HTBI primers and Arm-PCR of CDR3 regions. As handled by the study authors: The samples included approximately 60 TRBV and over 13 TRBJ segments. TCRdb analysed the multiplex PCR reads with MiXCR anew, one entry per CDR3 protein. The V and J calls follow TCRdb's processing rather than the paper's. The sample carries 500,000 to 700,000 distinct CDR3 sequences, about 30% recorded once. Trimming pared 1 base from V and 5 bases from J, leaving 9 bases between. There are 13 residues in the CDR3. Germline V gene sequence: CDR1 GTSNPN, CDR2 SVGIG (reference sequence). Time point indicated: persistent/refractory GD, antithyroid drugs over 5 years with positive TRAb. RNA isolated from PBMCs was used to make the TCR library. Clinicians diagnosed Graves' disease using American Thyroid Association guidelines.

Sequenced material: peripheral blood mononuclear cells (PBMCs), taken when the disease was refractory, from a patient treated with antithyroid drugs. The receptor was derived from a female donor with Graves disease. V is TRBV30 and J is TRBJ1-5; TRBD1 is a possible D gene (5 bases). The CDR3 DNA follows: TGTGCCTGGAGTGAAGGCAGGGATCAGCCCCAGCATTTT. Amino acid sequence: CAWSEGRDQPQHF.